This T cell receptor (beta chain) was documented in a study of blood T cell repertoires in COVID-19. About the study: PBMCs, B-cell-depleted T cells, or T cells were the source of the cDNA or gDNA that made up the material.

This clone turned up a few times. The germline V and J ends were trimmed by 3 bases and 8 bases, with 21 bases remaining between them. CDR1 and CDR2 from the germline V gene are SGDLS and YYNGEE. The CDR3 runs 15 residues. Allocation to cohorts depended on clinical history reported by the participants. In the authors' methods: Amplified reference gene primers provided the basis for estimating nucleated cell counts. TCRdb's table, derived via immunoSEQ multiplex PCR, lists solely in-frame clones and lacks some. From that table come the V and J calls and clone size; the DNA was used to work out D and trimming. In the table there are 310,000 or so clones, approximately 90% of which are singletons.

The V gene is TRBV9, the J gene TRBJ2-7, with D possibly TRBD2 on 6 matching bases. Material: PBMCs or T cells enriched from blood (not recorded which). The sequence was obtained from a woman aged 18-29 years who had recovered from COVID-19. CDR3 nucleotide sequence: TGTGCCAGCAGCGGGGCCGGGACTGGCTCTACGAAGCAGTACTTC. Its translation: CASSGAGTGSTKQYF.